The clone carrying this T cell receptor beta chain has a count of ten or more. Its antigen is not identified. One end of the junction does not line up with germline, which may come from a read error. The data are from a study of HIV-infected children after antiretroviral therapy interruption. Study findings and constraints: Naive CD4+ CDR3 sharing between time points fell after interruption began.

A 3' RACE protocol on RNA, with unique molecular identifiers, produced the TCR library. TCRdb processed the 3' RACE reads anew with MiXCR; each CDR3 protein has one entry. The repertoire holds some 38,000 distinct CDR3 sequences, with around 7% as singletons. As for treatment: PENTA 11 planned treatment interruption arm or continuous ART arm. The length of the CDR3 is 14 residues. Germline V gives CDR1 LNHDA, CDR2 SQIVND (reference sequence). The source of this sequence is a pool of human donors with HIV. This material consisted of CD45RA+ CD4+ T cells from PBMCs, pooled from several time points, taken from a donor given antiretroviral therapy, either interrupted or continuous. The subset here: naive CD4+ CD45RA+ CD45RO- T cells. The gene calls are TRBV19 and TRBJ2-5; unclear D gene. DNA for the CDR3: TGTGCCAGCAGTATGGTGGATAACCAAGACACCCAGTACTTT. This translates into CASSMVDNQDTQYF.